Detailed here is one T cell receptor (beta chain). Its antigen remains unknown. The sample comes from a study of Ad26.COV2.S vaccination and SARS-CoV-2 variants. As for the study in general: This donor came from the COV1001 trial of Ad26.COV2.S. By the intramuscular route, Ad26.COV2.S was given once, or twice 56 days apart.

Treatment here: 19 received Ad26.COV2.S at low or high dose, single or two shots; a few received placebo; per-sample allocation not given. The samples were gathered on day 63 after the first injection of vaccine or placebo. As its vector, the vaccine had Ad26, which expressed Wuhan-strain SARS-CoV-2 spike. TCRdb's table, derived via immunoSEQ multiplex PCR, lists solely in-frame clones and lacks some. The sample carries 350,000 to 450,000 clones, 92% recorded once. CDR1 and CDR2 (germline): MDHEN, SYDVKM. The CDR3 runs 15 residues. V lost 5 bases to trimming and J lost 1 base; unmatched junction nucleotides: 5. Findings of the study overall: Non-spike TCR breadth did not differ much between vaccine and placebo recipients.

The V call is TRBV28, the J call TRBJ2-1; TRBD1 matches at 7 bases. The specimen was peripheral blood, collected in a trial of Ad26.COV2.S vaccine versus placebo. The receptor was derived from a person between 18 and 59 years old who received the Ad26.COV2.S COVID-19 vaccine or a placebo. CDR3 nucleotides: TGTGCCAGCAGTCGACAGGGTAATTCCTACAATGAGCAGTTCTTC. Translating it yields CASSRQGNSYNEQFF.